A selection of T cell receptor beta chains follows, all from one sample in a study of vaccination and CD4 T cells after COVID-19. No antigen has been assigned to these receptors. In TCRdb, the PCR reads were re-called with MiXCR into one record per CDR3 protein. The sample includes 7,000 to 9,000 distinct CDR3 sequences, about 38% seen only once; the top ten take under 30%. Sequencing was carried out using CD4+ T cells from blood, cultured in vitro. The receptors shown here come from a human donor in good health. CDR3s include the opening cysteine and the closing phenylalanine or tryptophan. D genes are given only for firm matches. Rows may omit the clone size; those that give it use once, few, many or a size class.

cdr3_nt: TGTGCCAGCACCGTACCTGGGGATCTGGGAGAGCAGTACTTC
cdr3_aa: CASTVPGDLGEQYF
clone_size: .
d_call: .
j_call: TRBJ2-7
cdr3_length: 14
v_call: TRBV28

cdr3_nt: TGCAGCGTTAGACAGAACGGCGGGGAGCTGTTTTTT
cdr3_aa: CSVRQNGGELFF
clone_size: .
d_call: .
j_call: TRBJ2-2
cdr3_length: 12
v_call: TRBV29-1

cdr3_nt: TGTGCCAGCAGCCCCGCAGGGGGCCTAAGTCAGCCCCAGCATTTT
cdr3_aa: CASSPAGGLSQPQHF
clone_size: .
d_call: TRBD1
j_call: TRBJ1-5
cdr3_length: 15
v_call: TRBV12-3/TRBV12-4

cdr3_nt: TGCAGTGCTAGAGATCCTGACAGGGGAGGGGGCTACACCTTC
cdr3_aa: CSARDPDRGGGYTF
clone_size: few
d_call: TRBD1
j_call: TRBJ1-2
cdr3_length: 14
v_call: TRBV20-1

cdr3_nt: TGTGCCAGCAGCTACAGGGGAAGCAATCAGCCCCAGCATTTT
cdr3_aa: CASSYRGSNQPQHF
clone_size: .
d_call: TRBD1
j_call: TRBJ1-5
cdr3_length: 14
v_call: TRBV5-6

cdr3_nt: TGTGCCACCAGTGACCCAGGACAGGGGCCAGCTAACGAGCAGTACTTC
cdr3_aa: CATSDPGQGPANEQYF
clone_size: few
d_call: TRBD1
j_call: TRBJ2-7
cdr3_length: 16
v_call: TRBV24-1

cdr3_nt: TGCAGTGCCCCGGGGAGGGGCAACACTGAAGCTTTCTTT
cdr3_aa: CSAPGRGNTEAFF
clone_size: few
d_call: .
j_call: TRBJ1-1
cdr3_length: 13
v_call: TRBV20-1

cdr3_nt: TGTGCCAGTAGTCCCCTCCGTATTCTCAAGGACAATGAGCAGTTCTTC
cdr3_aa: CASSPLRILKDNEQFF
clone_size: .
d_call: .
j_call: TRBJ2-1
cdr3_length: 16
v_call: TRBV19

cdr3_nt: TGTGCCAGCAGCTTAGACAGTCGTGGATCACCCCTCCACTTT
cdr3_aa: CASSLDSRGSPLHF
clone_size: .
d_call: .
j_call: TRBJ1-6
cdr3_length: 14
v_call: TRBV11-3

cdr3_nt: TGTGCCTCCCAGGGAGGACCCACTGAAGCTTTCTTT
cdr3_aa: CASQGGPTEAFF
clone_size: large
d_call: .
j_call: TRBJ1-1
cdr3_length: 12
v_call: TRBV30

cdr3_nt: TGTGCCAGCAGTTACTCTCAGAACACTGAAGCTTTCTTT
cdr3_aa: CASSYSQNTEAFF
clone_size: few
d_call: .
j_call: TRBJ1-1
cdr3_length: 13
v_call: TRBV6-5

cdr3_nt: TGTGCCAGCAGTTTATCGGGACAGGCCTCTCAGCAGTACTTC
cdr3_aa: CASSLSGQASQQYF
clone_size: .
d_call: TRBD1
j_call: TRBJ2-7
cdr3_length: 14
v_call: TRBV27

cdr3_nt: TGTGCCAGTAGTATCGGGGAGACCTACGAGCAGTACTTC
cdr3_aa: CASSIGETYEQYF
clone_size: large
d_call: .
j_call: TRBJ2-7
cdr3_length: 13
v_call: TRBV19

cdr3_nt: TGTGCCATTAGAGTACAGGGGCCGGACACCGGGGAGCTGTTTTTT
cdr3_aa: CAIRVQGPDTGELFF
clone_size: .
d_call: TRBD1
j_call: TRBJ2-2
cdr3_length: 15
v_call: TRBV19

cdr3_nt: TGCAGTGCCAGAAATCCGACTAGCGTTAACAATGAGCAGTTCTTC
cdr3_aa: CSARNPTSVNNEQFF
clone_size: .
d_call: TRBD2
j_call: TRBJ2-1
cdr3_length: 15
v_call: TRBV20-1

cdr3_nt: TGTGCCAGCAGGTCCGAGGTGGGAGTGGGGGAGCAGTACTTC
cdr3_aa: CASRSEVGVGEQYF
clone_size: .
d_call: .
j_call: TRBJ2-7
cdr3_length: 14
v_call: TRBV27

cdr3_nt: TGTGCCAGCAGCTTGGCCACAGGAGTAGGGGAGACCCAGTACTTC
cdr3_aa: CASSLATGVGETQYF
clone_size: .
d_call: .
j_call: TRBJ2-5
cdr3_length: 15
v_call: TRBV5-4

cdr3_nt: TGTGCCAGCAGTGCAGAGGGGGGCTACACCTTC
cdr3_aa: CASSAEGGYTF
clone_size: .
d_call: .
j_call: TRBJ1-2
cdr3_length: 11
v_call: TRBV6-1

cdr3_nt: TGTGCCTGGTCAGTAGACACAAGCTCCTATAATTCACCCCTCCACTTT
cdr3_aa: CAWSVDTSSYNSPLHF
clone_size: few
d_call: .
j_call: TRBJ1-6
cdr3_length: 16
v_call: TRBV30

cdr3_nt: TGTGCCACCAGCAGAGATACAGGGCCCCAGTACTTC
cdr3_aa: CATSRDTGPQYF
clone_size: .
d_call: .
j_call: TRBJ2-5
cdr3_length: 12
v_call: TRBV15

cdr3_nt: TGTGCCAGCATCAATCAGGGCAGAAGCTCTGGAAACACCATATATTTT
cdr3_aa: CASINQGRSSGNTIYF
clone_size: .
d_call: .
j_call: TRBJ1-3
cdr3_length: 16
v_call: TRBV6-2/TRBV6-3

cdr3_nt: TGTGCCAGCAGCTTCTCTTCCAACAGGGCCGGCAATCAGCCCCAGCATTTT
cdr3_aa: CASSFSSNRAGNQPQHF
clone_size: .
d_call: .
j_call: TRBJ1-5
cdr3_length: 17
v_call: TRBV7-2

cdr3_nt: TGTGCCAGCAGCTTAGGGTGGAACACTGAAGCTTTCTTT
cdr3_aa: CASSLGWNTEAFF
clone_size: few
d_call: .
j_call: TRBJ1-1
cdr3_length: 13
v_call: TRBV7-2

cdr3_nt: TGTGCCAGCAGAGGGGCAGGGGGCCCATACGAGCAGTACTTC
cdr3_aa: CASRGAGGPYEQYF
clone_size: few
d_call: TRBD1
j_call: TRBJ2-7
cdr3_length: 14
v_call: TRBV6-1

cdr3_nt: TGCAGTGCTAGAGTTTCAGATACGCAGTATTTT
cdr3_aa: CSARVSDTQYF
clone_size: medium-sized
d_call: .
j_call: TRBJ2-3
cdr3_length: 11
v_call: TRBV20-1

cdr3_nt: .
cdr3_aa: CASSTSGTGINYGYTF
clone_size: few
d_call: .
j_call: TRBJ1-2
cdr3_length: 16
v_call: TRBV6-1

cdr3_nt: TGTGCCAGTAGACAGTCGGGAGAGACCCAGTACTTC
cdr3_aa: CASRQSGETQYF
clone_size: .
d_call: .
j_call: TRBJ2-5
cdr3_length: 12
v_call: TRBV19

cdr3_nt: TGTGCCAGCAGCCGGGGACTTGCCTACGAGCAGTACTTC
cdr3_aa: CASSRGLAYEQYF
clone_size: .
d_call: .
j_call: TRBJ2-7
cdr3_length: 13
v_call: TRBV7-6

cdr3_nt: TGTGCCAGCAGCTTATACCAGGGAACCGGGGAGCTGTTTTTT
cdr3_aa: CASSLYQGTGELFF
clone_size: few
d_call: .
j_call: TRBJ2-2
cdr3_length: 14
v_call: TRBV7-3

cdr3_nt: TGTGCCAGCAGCCCTGCGCGGATGAGGACTACCTACCGGTCGACAGATACGCAGTATTTT
cdr3_aa: CASSPARMRTTYRSTDTQYF
clone_size: .
d_call: .
j_call: TRBJ2-3
cdr3_length: 20
v_call: TRBV7-9

cdr3_nt: TGCAGTGCTAAATGGACTCTCTTGGCGGTGAACACTGAAGCTTTCTTT
cdr3_aa: CSAKWTLLAVNTEAFF
clone_size: few
d_call: .
j_call: TRBJ1-1
cdr3_length: 16
v_call: TRBV20-1

cdr3_nt: TGTGCCAGCAGCGGGGGGGGGGGCTATGAGCCCCAGCATTTT
cdr3_aa: CASSGGGGYEPQHF
clone_size: once
d_call: .
j_call: TRBJ1-5
cdr3_length: 14
v_call: TRBV19

cdr3_nt: TGTGCCAGCAGCCGGACTAGTCTTGAGACCCAGTACTTC
cdr3_aa: CASSRTSLETQYF
clone_size: few
d_call: TRBD2
j_call: TRBJ2-5
cdr3_length: 13
v_call: TRBV11-3

cdr3_nt: TGTGCCAGCACAAAGCCTGGGGCCAACGTCCTGACTTTC
cdr3_aa: CASTKPGANVLTF
clone_size: .
d_call: .
j_call: TRBJ2-6
cdr3_length: 13
v_call: TRBV7-9

cdr3_nt: TGTGCCAGCACAGACAGGGCCTACGAGCAGTACTTC
cdr3_aa: CASTDRAYEQYF
clone_size: .
d_call: TRBD1
j_call: TRBJ2-7
cdr3_length: 12
v_call: TRBV28

cdr3_nt: TGTGCCAGCAGCTTGGATGCCGCGCAGACCCCCTACGAGCAGTACTTC
cdr3_aa: CASSLDAAQTPYEQYF
clone_size: .
d_call: .
j_call: TRBJ2-7
cdr3_length: 16
v_call: TRBV7-2

cdr3_nt: TGTGCCAGCATCTCCCACGCGGGCCCCCGGGGTTACGAGCAGTACTTC
cdr3_aa: CASISHAGPRGYEQYF
clone_size: .
d_call: .
j_call: TRBJ2-7
cdr3_length: 16
v_call: TRBV28

cdr3_nt: TGTGCCAGCAGTCCGCCCCAGGGGGACAGCTCCTACAATGAGCAGTTCTTC
cdr3_aa: CASSPPQGDSSYNEQFF
clone_size: few
d_call: TRBD1
j_call: TRBJ2-1
cdr3_length: 17
v_call: TRBV28

cdr3_nt: TGTGCCAGCATCCCCTCCGGACAGGGCTACGGTACGCAGTATTTT
cdr3_aa: CASIPSGQGYGTQYF
clone_size: few
d_call: TRBD1
j_call: TRBJ2-3
cdr3_length: 15
v_call: TRBV7-2

cdr3_nt: TGTGCCAGCAGTCCGACCTGGCAGAATTCACCCCTCCACTTT
cdr3_aa: CASSPTWQNSPLHF
clone_size: .
d_call: .
j_call: TRBJ1-6
cdr3_length: 14
v_call: TRBV6-2/TRBV6-3

cdr3_nt: TGTGCCACCAGCGATCCTTCGGACCGCTACAATGAGCAGTTCTTC
cdr3_aa: CATSDPSDRYNEQFF
clone_size: few
d_call: .
j_call: TRBJ2-1
cdr3_length: 15
v_call: TRBV24-1

cdr3_nt: TGTGCCAGCAGTAGGGGGAATTCACCATCTGAAGCTTTCTTT
cdr3_aa: CASSRGNSPSEAFF
clone_size: few
d_call: .
j_call: TRBJ1-1
cdr3_length: 14
v_call: TRBV7-3

cdr3_nt: TGTGCCACCAGCTTATACACAGATACGCAGTATTTT
cdr3_aa: CATSLYTDTQYF
clone_size: once
d_call: .
j_call: TRBJ2-3
cdr3_length: 12
v_call: TRBV15

cdr3_nt: TGTGCCAGCAGTTTAGAGGGCGTAAAAGGGGAGTTCTTC
cdr3_aa: CASSLEGVKGEFF
clone_size: few
d_call: .
j_call: TRBJ2-1
cdr3_length: 13
v_call: TRBV27

cdr3_nt: TGTGCCAGCAGTTACTCGGGGGGGCGGAGACCCCTCCACTTT
cdr3_aa: CASSYSGGRRPLHF
clone_size: .
d_call: .
j_call: TRBJ1-6
cdr3_length: 14
v_call: TRBV6-5

cdr3_nt: TGTGCCAGTATGTTCGGGGGGACGAACACCGGGGAGCTGTTTTTT
cdr3_aa: CASMFGGTNTGELFF
clone_size: .
d_call: TRBD2
j_call: TRBJ2-2
cdr3_length: 15
v_call: TRBV19

cdr3_nt: TGTGCCAGCAGCTTAGCGAAGGGGACAGGGGAGCTGTTTTTT
cdr3_aa: CASSLAKGTGELFF
clone_size: .
d_call: .
j_call: TRBJ2-2
cdr3_length: 14
v_call: TRBV7-9

cdr3_nt: TGCAGTGCTCCCCGTCAACCGAGCGGCTCCACAGATACGCAGTATTTT
cdr3_aa: CSAPRQPSGSTDTQYF
clone_size: .
d_call: .
j_call: TRBJ2-3
cdr3_length: 16
v_call: TRBV20-1

cdr3_nt: TGTGCCAGCAGTTACGACCCCCCCGGGACCTTAGCGAACGGCTACACCTTC
cdr3_aa: CASSYDPPGTLANGYTF
clone_size: few
d_call: .
j_call: TRBJ1-2
cdr3_length: 17
v_call: TRBV6-2/TRBV6-3